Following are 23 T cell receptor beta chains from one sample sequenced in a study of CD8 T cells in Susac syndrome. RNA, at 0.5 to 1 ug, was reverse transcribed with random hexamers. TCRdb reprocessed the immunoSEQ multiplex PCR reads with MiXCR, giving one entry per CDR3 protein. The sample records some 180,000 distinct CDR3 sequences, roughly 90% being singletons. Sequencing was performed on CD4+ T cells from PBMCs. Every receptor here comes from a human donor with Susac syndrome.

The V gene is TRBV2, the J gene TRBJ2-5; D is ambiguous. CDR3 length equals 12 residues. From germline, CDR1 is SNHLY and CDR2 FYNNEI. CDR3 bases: TGTGCGGTTAAGTTAAAACAAGAGACCCAGTACTTC. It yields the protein CAVKLKQETQYF.

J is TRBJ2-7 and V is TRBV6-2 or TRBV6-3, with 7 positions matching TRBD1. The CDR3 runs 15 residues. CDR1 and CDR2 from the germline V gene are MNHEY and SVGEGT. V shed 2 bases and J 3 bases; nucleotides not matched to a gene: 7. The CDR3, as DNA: TGTGCCAGCAGTTACAAATCACAGGGGAACTACGAGCAGTACTTC. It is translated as CASSYKSQGNYEQYF.

The CDR3 protein is CASSPRFSGRNEQFF. In nucleotides, the CDR3 is TGTGCCAGCAGCCCCCGATTTAGCGGGAGGAATGAGCAGTTCTTC. The chain is built from TRBV7-3 and TRBJ2-1; 10 positions agree with TRBD2. Germline V gene sequence: CDR1 SGHTA, CDR2 FQGTGA. Trimming took 5 bases from V and 7 from J; bases not matched to a gene: 8. The CDR3 contains 15 residues.

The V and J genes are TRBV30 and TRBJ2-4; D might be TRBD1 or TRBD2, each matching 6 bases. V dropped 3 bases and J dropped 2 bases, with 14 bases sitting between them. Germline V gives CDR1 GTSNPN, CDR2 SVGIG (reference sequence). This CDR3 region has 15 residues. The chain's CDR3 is CAWSPRGGTKNIQYF. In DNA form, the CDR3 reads TGTGCCTGGAGCCCCAGAGGGGGGACCAAAAACATTCAGTACTTC. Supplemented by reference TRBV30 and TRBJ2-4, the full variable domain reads SQTIHQWPATLVQPVGSPLSLECTVEGTSNPNLYWYRQAAGRGLQLLFYSVGIGQISSEVPQNLSASRPQDRQFILSSKKLLLSDSGFYLCAWSPRGGTKNIQYFGAGTRLSVL.

CDR3 in amino acids: CASSLSPGADTQYF. The CDR3 nucleotides read TGTGCCAGCAGCTTGTCGCCCGGGGCAGATACGCAGTATTTT. The chain has TRBV5-4 and TRBJ2-3; maybe TRBD2 (5 bases). From germline, CDR1 is SGHNT and CDR2 YYREEE (reference sequence). V dropped 1 base and J dropped 4 bases, with 10 bases sitting between them. This CDR3 is built from 14 residues.

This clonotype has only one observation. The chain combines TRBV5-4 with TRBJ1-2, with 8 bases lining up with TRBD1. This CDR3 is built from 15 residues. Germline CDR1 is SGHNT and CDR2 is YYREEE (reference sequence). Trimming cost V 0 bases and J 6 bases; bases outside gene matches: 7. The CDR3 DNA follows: TGTGCCAGCAGCTTGGCCGGGCAGGGGGCAAATGGCTACACCTTC. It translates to CASSLAGQGANGYTF.

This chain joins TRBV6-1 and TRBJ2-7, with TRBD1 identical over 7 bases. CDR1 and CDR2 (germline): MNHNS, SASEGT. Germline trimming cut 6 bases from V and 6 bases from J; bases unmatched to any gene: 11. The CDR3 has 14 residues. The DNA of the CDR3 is TGTGCCAGCAGCGCCCGGACAGGCTATAGCGAGCAGTACTTC. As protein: CASSARTGYSEQYF.

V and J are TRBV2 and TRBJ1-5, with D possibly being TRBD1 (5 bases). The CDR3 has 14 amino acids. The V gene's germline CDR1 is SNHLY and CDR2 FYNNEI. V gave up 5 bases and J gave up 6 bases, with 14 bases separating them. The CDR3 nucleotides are TGTGCCAGCAGTAGGACGGGGGAGGGTCAGCCCCAGCATTTT. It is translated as CASSRTGEGQPQHF.

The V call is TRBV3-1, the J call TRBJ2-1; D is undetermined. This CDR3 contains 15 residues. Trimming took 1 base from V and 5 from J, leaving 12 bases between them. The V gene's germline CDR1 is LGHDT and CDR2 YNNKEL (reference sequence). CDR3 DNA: TGTGCCAGCAGCCAAGTATCGGGCCCCCACAATGAGCAGTTCTTC. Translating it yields CASSQVSGPHNEQFF.

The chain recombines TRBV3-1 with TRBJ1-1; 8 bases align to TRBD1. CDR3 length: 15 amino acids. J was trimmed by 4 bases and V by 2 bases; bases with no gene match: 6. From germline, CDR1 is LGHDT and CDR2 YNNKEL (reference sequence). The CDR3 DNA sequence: TGTGCCAGCAGCCAACCCCTCACAGGGGGCACTGAAGCTTTCTTT. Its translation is CASSQPLTGGTEAFF.

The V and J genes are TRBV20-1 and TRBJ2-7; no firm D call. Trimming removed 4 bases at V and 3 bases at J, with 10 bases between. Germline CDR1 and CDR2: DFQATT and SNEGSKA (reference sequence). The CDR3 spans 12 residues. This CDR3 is CSAIPGSYEQYF. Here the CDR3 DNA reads TGCAGTGCTATTCCCGGCAGCTACGAGCAGTACTTC.

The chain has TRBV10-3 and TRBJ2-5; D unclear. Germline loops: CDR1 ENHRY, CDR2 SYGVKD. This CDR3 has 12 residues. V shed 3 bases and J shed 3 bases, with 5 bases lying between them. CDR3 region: CAISEGKETQYF. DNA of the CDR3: TGTGCCATCAGTGAAGGCAAAGAGACCCAGTACTTC.

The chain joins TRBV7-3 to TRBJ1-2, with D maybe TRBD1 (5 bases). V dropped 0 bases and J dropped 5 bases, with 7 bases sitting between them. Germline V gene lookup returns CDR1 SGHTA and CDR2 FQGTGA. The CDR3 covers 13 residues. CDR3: CASSLTAGYGYTF. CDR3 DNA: TGTGCCAGCAGCTTAACGGCAGGGTATGGCTACACCTTC.

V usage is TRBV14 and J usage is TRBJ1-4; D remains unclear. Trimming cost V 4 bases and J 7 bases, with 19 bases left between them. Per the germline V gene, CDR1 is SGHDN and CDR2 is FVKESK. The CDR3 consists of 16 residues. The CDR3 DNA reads TGTGCCAGCAGCCGGACCAGGACCCTCGGTAGTGAAAAACTGTTTTTT. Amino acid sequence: CASSRTRTLGSEKLFF.

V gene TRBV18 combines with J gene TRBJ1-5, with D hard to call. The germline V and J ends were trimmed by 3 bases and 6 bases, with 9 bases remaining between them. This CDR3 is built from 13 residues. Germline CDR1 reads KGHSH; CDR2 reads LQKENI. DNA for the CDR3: TGTGCCAGCTCACCCCTCGACGGTCAGCCCCAGCATTTT. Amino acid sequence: CASSPLDGQPQHF.

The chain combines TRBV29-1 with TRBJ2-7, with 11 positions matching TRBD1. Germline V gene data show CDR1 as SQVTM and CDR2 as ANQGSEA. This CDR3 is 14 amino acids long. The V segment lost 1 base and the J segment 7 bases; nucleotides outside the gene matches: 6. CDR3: CSVEVGQGAFEQYF. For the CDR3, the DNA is TGCAGCGTTGAAGTCGGACAGGGGGCGTTTGAGCAGTACTTC.

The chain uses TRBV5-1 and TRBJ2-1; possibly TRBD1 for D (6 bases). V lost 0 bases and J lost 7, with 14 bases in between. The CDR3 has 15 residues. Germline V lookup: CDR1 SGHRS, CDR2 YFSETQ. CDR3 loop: CASSLARTGSNEQFF. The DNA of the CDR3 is TGCGCCAGCAGCTTGGCCCGCACAGGGTCAAATGAGCAGTTCTTC.

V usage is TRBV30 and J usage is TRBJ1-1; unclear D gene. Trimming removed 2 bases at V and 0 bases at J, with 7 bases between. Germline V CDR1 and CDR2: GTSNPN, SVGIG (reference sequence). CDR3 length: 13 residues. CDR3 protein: CAWSLHMNTEAFF. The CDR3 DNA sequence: TGTGCCTGGAGTTTGCACATGAACACTGAAGCTTTCTTT.

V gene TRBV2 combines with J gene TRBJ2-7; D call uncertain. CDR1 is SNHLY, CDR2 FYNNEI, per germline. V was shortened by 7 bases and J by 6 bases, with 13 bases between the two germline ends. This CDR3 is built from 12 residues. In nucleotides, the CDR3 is TGTGCCAGCAACTTACCCCCAGGCGAGCAGTACTTC. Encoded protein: CASNLPPGEQYF.

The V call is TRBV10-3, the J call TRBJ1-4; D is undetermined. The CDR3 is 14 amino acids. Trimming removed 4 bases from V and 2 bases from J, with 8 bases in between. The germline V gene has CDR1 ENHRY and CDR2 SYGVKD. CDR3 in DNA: TGTGCCATCAGTGCAACAGCCACTAATGAAAAACTGTTTTTT. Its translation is CAISATATNEKLFF.

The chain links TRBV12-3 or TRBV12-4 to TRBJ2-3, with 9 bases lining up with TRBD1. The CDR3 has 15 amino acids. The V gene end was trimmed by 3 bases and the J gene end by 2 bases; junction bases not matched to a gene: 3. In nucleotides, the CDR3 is TGTGCCAGCAGTTTTAGGACAGGGGTCACAGATACGCAGTATTTT. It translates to CASSFRTGVTDTQYF.

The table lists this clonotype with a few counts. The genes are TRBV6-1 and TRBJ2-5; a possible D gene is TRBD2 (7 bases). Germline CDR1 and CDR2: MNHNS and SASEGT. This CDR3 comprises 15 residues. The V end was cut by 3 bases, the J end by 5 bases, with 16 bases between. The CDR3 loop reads CASSDVRGAGETQYF. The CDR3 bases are TGTGCCAGCAGTGATGTTCGGGGGGCAGGGGAGACCCAGTACTTC.

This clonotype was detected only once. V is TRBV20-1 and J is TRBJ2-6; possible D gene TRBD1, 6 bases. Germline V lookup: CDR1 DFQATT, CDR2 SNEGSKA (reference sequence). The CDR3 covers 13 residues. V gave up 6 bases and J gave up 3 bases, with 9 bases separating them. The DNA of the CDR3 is TGCAGTGCGGGGGCCTATGGGGCCAACGTCCTGACTTTC. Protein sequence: CSAGAYGANVLTF.